Many counts were recorded for the clone carrying this T cell receptor (beta chain). Its specificity is not known. Generated by immunoSEQ multiplex PCR, the TCRdb table keeps only in-frame clones and is missing some. Of around 24,000 clones in the sample, around a quarter are singletons; the top ten hold approximately 16%. Germline values: CDR1 SQVTM, CDR2 ANQGSEA. The CDR3 spans 13 residues. The junction had 3 bases not matched to a gene; V was cut back by 5 bases and J by 0 bases. This specimen belongs to a study of neoadjuvant anti-PD-1 for oral cavity cancer. As for the study in general: Non-progressing patients received a fourth nivolumab dose near day 43, then surgery on days 50-56.

The study's findings and limits: Only three patients per response group were TCR-analyzed; validation needed. Higher pretreatment Treg/Th17 ratios tracked higher pretreatment blood clonality.

Time point defined: after neoadjuvant nivolumab, at surgical resection. Patients had newly diagnosed, untreated stage II-IVA oral cavity squamous cell carcinoma. The chain has TRBV29-1 and TRBJ1-1; 7 bases are a match to TRBD1. The receptor was derived from a person aged 40 to 85 with oral cavity squamous cell carcinoma. The source material was tumor tissue, sampled after nivolumab (anti-PD-1) treatment. Here the CDR3 reads CSVWTGLNTEAFF. CDR3 bases: TGCAGCGTTTGGACAGGTTTGAACACTGAAGCTTTCTTT.